The clone carrying this T cell receptor beta chain was counted ten times or more. Trimming shortened V by 0 bases and J by 9 bases, and 12 bases separated the two germline ends. Per germline, CDR1 SGHRS and CDR2 YFSETQ. This CDR3 comprises 13 residues. The source of the sample is a study of T-cell reconstitution after alpha-beta-depleted transplantation in children. Construction of the TCRbeta library involved unique molecular identifiers. TCRdb re-called the PCR reads through MiXCR, storing one row per CDR3 protein. Among approximately 250,000 distinct CDR3 sequences listed, 9.7% were seen once. V usage is TRBV5-1 and J usage is TRBJ1-1; tentative D call: TRBD1 (5 bases). The sequencing used PBMCs from the stem cell graft donor, collected from the stem cell graft. This TCR came from a human donor who donated a stem cell graft to a child with SCID. CDR3 nucleotides: TGCGCCAGCAGCTTGGAGCAGGGTTTGAAAGCTTTCTTT. It is translated as CASSLEQGLKAFF.